This T cell receptor beta chain was identified in a study of breast tumors, draining lymph nodes, adjacent tissues. Study findings and constraints: Data only fit, rather than demonstrated, lymph node origin of most tumor T cells. The data were judged consistent with most tumor T cells coming from lymph node and expanding in tumor. Tumors had less TCR diversity than lymph nodes, more than nontumor tissue.

The lymph nodes were axillary draining lymph nodes from breast cancer patients. At least ten counts were recorded for this clonotype. Antigen specificity is unknown. Each CDR3 protein is one row after TCRdb ran MiXCR on the multiplex PCR reads. The repertoire holds approximately 300,000 distinct CDR3 sequences, with roughly 30% as singletons. CDR3 length: 13 amino acids. Deletions cut 4 bases from V and 4 bases from J, with 8 bases between. This clonotype was obtained from a female donor with breast cancer. Some clones in this sample may be carry-over from other donors' samples. The genes are TRBV12-3 or TRBV12-4 and TRBJ1-3; possible D gene TRBD1, 5 bases. The sample comprised axillary lymph node tissue. Here the CDR3 DNA reads TGTGCCAGCAGTTGGGGGTCCGGAAACACCATATATTTT. This codes for CASSWGSGNTIYF.